This T cell receptor (beta chain) was obtained from a study of T cells after yellow fever vaccination. Findings and caveats of the study: Post-booster repertoires again held most primary-vaccination clones (roughly 95% CD4, 80% to 90% CD8). Only a minor proportion of clonotypes was detected across both CD4 and CD8 compartments.

CDR3 size: 14 residues. Germline V lookup: CDR1 LGHNA, CDR2 YSLEER. Trimming cost V 8 bases and J 7 bases, with 17 bases left between them. Details on this clonotype: Its specificity is not known.

Conversion of TCR transcripts into cDNA relied on 5'RACE template switching, which added a universal primer site and UMIs. TCRdb used MiXCR to reprocess the 5' RACE reads, holding one entry per CDR3 protein. This sample has roughly 160,000 distinct CDR3 sequences; approximately 6.7% occur once, and the top ten carry approximately 2.5%. The TCR comes from a man between 18 and 29 years old who received the YFV17D yellow fever vaccine. Sequenced material: CD4+ T cells sorted from PBMCs, taken 4 to 5 days after the first yellow fever vaccination. The chain has TRBV4-3 and TRBJ2-2; a weak D match, TRBD2 (6 bases). CDR3 coding DNA: TGCGCCAGCGGAACCCCAGTCGGGGGCGGGGAGCTGTTTTTT. Translating gives CASGTPVGGGELFF.